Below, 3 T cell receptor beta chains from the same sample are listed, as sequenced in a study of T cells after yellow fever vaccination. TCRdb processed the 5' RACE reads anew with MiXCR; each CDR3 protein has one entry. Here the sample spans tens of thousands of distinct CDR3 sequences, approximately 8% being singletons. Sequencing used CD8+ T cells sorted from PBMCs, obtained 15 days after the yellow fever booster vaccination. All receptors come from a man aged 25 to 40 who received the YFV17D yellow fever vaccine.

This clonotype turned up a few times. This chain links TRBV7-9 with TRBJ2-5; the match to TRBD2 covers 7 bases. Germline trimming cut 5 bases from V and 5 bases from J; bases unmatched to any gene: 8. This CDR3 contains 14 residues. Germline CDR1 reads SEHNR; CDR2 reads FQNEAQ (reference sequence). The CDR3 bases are TGTGCCAGCAGCCAGACTAGCAGGGCGGAGACCCAGTACTTC. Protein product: CASSQTSRAETQYF.

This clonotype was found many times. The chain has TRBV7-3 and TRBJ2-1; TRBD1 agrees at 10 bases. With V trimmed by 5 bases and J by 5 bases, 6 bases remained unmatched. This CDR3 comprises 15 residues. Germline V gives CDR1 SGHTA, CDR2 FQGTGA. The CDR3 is CASSALGTGDNEQFF. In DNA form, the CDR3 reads TGTGCCAGCAGCGCGCTAGGGACAGGGGACAATGAGCAGTTCTTC.

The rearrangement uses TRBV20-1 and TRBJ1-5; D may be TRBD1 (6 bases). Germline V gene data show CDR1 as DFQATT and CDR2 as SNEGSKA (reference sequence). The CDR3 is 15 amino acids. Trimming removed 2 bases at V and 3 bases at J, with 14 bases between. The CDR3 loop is CSARSETGHNQPQHF. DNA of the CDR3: TGCAGTGCTAGAAGTGAGACAGGTCACAATCAGCCCCAGCATTTT.